This T cell receptor beta chain was captured by sequencing in a study of immune cell composition in non-small cell lung cancer (dated by TCRdb to the late 2010s). With regard to the full study: Histologic subtype, mostly lung adenocarcinoma or squamous cell carcinoma, was determined with H&E together with p63, CK5, Napsin A and TTF-1 immunohistochemistry. TCR-beta sequencing (Adaptive Biotechnologies) was performed on about 35 paired NSCLC tumour and non-adjacent lung specimens plus 26 tumour-only specimens. For supplementary cohort #1, made up of under 12 lung adenocarcinoma cases, paired tumour/lung TCR-beta sequencing was done and TIL populations were generated so that tumour reactivity could be assessed. The subtype comparisons left out a handful of tumour specimens with TCR-beta data because those specimens were rare histological subtypes. The paper as a whole reports these results and caveats: Across about 10 adenocarcinoma cases, TIL tumour reactivity correlated strongly with maximal tumour-associated clone frequency but not with overall clonality. Smoking pack-years did not significantly correlate with tumour TCR-beta clonality. Significantly higher Top 10 clone scores and productive clonality were observed in lung squamous cell carcinoma than in lung adenocarcinoma tumours. The reactivity cohort included only about nine cases, and whether tumour-reactive clones share sequences with the dominant in vivo tumour-associated clones was not shown. Nearly half of NSCLC cases had tumour-associated clones >0.5%, found in 33% of adenocarcinomas compared with more than 60% of squamous carcinomas.

A two-step multiplex PCR was used to amplify TCR-beta CDR3 regions from genomic DNA, and Illumina-compatible adaptors were added in the second step. As a commercial immunoSEQ service, TCR-beta immunosequencing was carried out on an Illumina platform. The study's processing was this. Repertoires were summarised as Top 10 Clones, the percentage of T-cell templates from the ten most frequent sequences, and productive clonality. Values of productive clonality ranged from 0 to 1, with a monoclonal population indicated by a value of 1. Using log10 scatter plots, tumour-associated clones were identified as sequences that made up at least 0.1% of tumour T-cell templates yet were absent from the matched non-adjacent lung. Student's t-tests were used for two-group comparisons, ANOVA for comparisons across stages, and linear regression for relationships, with analyses done in GraphPad Prism7 and R. TCRdb holds this immuneACCESS table with in-frame rearrangements only. Some clones are missing; in checked studies, unresolved V genes explain under half, and the rest has no known cause. V, J and clone size reflect that table, while D and trimming were determined from the DNA. The sample yields about 7,600 clones; roughly 80% were counted once. The ten largest clones take up approximately 12% of the sample.

In the case of this clone: Its antigen is not yet known. Base-call qualities are not available, and no considerably larger clone is one nucleotide away.

Frozen aliquots of unsorted single-cell suspensions were used for genomic DNA extraction with the QIAamp DNA kit. Surgically resected non-small cell lung cancer tissue was used for the tumour samples. Tissues arrived within 2 hours after resection and were immediately processed into single-cell suspensions. Tissue was mechanically dissociated and enzymatically digested with DNase I, collagenase I and hyaluronidase for approximately 31 minutes at 37 °C, then filtered and RBC-lysed. The CDR3 numbers 12 residues from cysteine through phenylalanine. CDR3 DNA is the only sequence kept; it has 36 bases, read in frame from the first base. The CDR1 and CDR2 encoded by the germline V gene are MNHEY and SVGAGI. For this chain, trimming is 5 bases at the V end and 4 bases at the J end, and the number of junction bases without a gene match is 2.

Source material: lung tumor tissue. The rearrangement joined TRBV6-5 to TRBJ2-7; 7 bases in the middle match TRBD1. The sequence was obtained from a human donor with non-small cell lung cancer. The CDR3 protein is CASSRQGYEQYF. The DNA sequence is TGTGCCAGCAGTCGACAGGGTTACGAGCAGTACTTC.